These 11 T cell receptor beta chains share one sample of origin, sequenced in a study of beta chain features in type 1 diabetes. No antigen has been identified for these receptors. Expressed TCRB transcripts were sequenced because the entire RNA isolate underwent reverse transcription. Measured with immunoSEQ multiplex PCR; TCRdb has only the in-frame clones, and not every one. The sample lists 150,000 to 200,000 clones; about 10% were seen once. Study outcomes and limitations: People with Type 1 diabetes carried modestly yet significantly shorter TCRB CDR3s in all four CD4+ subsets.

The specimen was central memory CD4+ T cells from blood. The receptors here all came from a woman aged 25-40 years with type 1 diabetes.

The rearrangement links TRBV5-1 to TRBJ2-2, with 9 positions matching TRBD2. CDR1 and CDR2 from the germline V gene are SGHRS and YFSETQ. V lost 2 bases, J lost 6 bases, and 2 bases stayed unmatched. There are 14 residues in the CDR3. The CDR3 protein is CASSLGLASGELFF. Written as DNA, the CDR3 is TGCGCCAGCAGCTTAGGACTAGCGTCCGGGGAGCTGTTTTTT.

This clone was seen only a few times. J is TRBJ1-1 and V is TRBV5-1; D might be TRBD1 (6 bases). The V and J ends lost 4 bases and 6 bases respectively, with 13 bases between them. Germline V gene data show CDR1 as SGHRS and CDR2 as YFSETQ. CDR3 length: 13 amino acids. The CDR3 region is CASSKKTGPEAFF. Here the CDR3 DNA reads TGCGCCAGCAGCAAGAAAACAGGGCCTGAAGCTTTCTTT. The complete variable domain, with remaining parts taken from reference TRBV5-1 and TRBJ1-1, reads KAGVTQTPRYLIKTRGQQVTLSCSPISGHRSVSWYQQTPGQGLQFLFEYFSETQRNKGNFPGRFSGRQFSNSRSEMNVSTLELGDSALYLCASSKKTGPEAFFGQGTRLTVV.

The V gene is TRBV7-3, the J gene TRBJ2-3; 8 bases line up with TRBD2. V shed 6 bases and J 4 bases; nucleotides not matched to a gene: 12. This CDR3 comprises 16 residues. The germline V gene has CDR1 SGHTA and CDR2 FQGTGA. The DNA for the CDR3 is TGTGCCAGCAGTTTCAGCGGGGGTCTAGTCGCAGATACGCAGTATTTT. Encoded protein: CASSFSGGLVADTQYF.

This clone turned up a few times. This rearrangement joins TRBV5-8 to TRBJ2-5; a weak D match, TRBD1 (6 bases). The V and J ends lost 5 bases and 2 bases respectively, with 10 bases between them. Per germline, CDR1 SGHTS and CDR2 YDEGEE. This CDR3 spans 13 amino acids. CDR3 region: CASRRTDQETQYF. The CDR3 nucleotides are TGTGCCAGCAGGCGGACAGATCAAGAGACCCAGTACTTC.

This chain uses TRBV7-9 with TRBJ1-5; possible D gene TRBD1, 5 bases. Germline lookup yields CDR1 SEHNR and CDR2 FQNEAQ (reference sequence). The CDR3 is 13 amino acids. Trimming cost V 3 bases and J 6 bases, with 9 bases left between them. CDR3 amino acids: CASSFGALQPQHF. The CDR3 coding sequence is TGTGCCAGCAGCTTTGGGGCTCTTCAGCCCCAGCATTTT.

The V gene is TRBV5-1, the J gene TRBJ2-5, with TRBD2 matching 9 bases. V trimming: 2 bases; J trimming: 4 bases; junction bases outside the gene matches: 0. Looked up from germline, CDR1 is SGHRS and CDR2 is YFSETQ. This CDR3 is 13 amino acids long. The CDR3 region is CASSFSGRETQYF. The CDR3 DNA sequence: TGCGCCAGCAGCTTTAGCGGGAGAGAGACCCAGTACTTC.

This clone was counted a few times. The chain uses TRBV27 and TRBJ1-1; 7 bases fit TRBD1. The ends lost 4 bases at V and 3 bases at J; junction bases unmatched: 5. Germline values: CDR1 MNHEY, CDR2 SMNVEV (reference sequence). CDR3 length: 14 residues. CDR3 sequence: CASSSLQGYTEAFF. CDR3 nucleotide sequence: TGTGCCAGCAGTTCCCTACAGGGGTACACTGAAGCTTTCTTT.

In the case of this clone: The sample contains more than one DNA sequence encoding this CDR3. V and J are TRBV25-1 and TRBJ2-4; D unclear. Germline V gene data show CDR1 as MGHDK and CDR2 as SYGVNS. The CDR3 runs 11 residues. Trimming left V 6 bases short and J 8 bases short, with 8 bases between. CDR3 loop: CASRGEDIQYF. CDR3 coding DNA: TGTGCCAGCAGAGGTGAGGACATTCAGTACTTC. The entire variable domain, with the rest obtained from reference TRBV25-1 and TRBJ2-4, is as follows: EADIYQTPRYLVIGTGKKITLECSQTMGHDKMYWYQQDPGMELHLIHYSYGVNSTEKGDLSSESTVSRIRTEHFPLTLESARPSHTSQYLCASRGEDIQYFGAGTRLSVL.

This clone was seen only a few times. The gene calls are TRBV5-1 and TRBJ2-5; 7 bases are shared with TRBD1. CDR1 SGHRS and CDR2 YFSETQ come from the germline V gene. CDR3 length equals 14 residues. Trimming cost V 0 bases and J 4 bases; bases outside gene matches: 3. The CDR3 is CASSLGQGAETQYF. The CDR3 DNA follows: TGCGCCAGCAGCTTGGGACAGGGTGCAGAGACCCAGTACTTC.

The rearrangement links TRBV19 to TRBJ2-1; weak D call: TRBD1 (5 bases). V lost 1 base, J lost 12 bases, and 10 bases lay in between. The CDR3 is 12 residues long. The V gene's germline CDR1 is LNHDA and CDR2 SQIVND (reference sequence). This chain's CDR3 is CASSIGQGTQFF. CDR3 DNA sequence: TGTGCCAGTAGTATAGGGCAGGGTACGCAGTTCTTC.

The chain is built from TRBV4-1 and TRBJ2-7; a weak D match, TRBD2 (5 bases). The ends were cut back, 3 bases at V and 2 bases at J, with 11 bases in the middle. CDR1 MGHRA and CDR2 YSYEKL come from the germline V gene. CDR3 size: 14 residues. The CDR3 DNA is TGCGCCAGCAGCCAGATGGACTTCGCCTACGAGCAGTACTTC. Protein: CASSQMDFAYEQYF.